This passage covers 16 T cell receptor beta chains from one sample sequenced in a study of control samples from healthy donors and cancer patients (dated by TCRdb to 2019 to 2021). Receptor libraries were prepared by the immunoSEQ multiplex PCR assay. Held by TCRdb, this immuneACCESS table contains in-frame sequences only and omits some clones. Under half of the omission traces to an unresolved V gene where checked; the cause of the rest is unknown. This sample holds approximately 83,000 clones; roughly 93% were observed only once. Around 1.4% of the sample is held by the ten biggest clonotypes. The sample was blood. These receptors all stem from a woman in her twenties or thirties in good health.

V usage is TRBV6-6 and J usage is TRBJ1-2, with D possibly matching TRBD1 (5 bases). Germline V gene lookup returns CDR1 MNHNY and CDR2 SVGAGI (reference sequence). V gave up 5 bases and J gave up 3 bases, with 22 bases separating them. This CDR3 has 17 amino acids. The CDR3 region has the DNA TGTGCCAGCAGTCCCTGGACGGACACCAGAGCCTACTATGGCTACACCTTC. Translating gives CASSPWTDTRAYYGYTF.

This clone has a single count. The rearrangement joins TRBV2 to TRBJ1-6; unclear D gene. The CDR3 length is 12 residues. With 4 bases removed from V and 9 bases from J, the gap between germline ends came to 7 bases. The germline CDR1 and CDR2 sequences are SNHLY and FYNNEI. The CDR3 DNA reads as TGTGCCAGCAGTGGGAGGATTTCACCCCTCCACTTT. This sequence encodes CASSGRISPLHF. The variable domain in full, with the rest retrieved from reference TRBV2 and TRBJ1-6, is EPEVTQTPSHQVTQMGQEVILRCVPISNHLYFYWYRQILGQKVEFLVSFYNNEISEKSEIFDDQFSVERPDGSNFTLKIRSTKLEDSAMYFCASSGRISPLHFGNGTRLTVT.

The chain combines TRBV7-8 with TRBJ2-1; 7 bases are shared with TRBD1. The V and J ends lost 6 bases and 4 bases, in that order; junction bases with no gene match: 9. Germline V gene sequence: CDR1 SGHVS, CDR2 FQNEAQ. The CDR3 runs 15 residues. In nucleotides, the CDR3 is TGTGCCAGCAGACCAGGACAGGCGGCTTACAATGAGCAGTTCTTC. This encodes CASRPGQAAYNEQFF.

The chain uses TRBV19 and TRBJ2-3; maybe TRBD2 (6 bases). Germline CDR1 is LNHDA and CDR2 is SQIVND (reference sequence). The CDR3 is made up of 20 amino acids. V gave up 3 bases and J gave up 2 bases, with 27 bases separating them. The CDR3 coding sequence is TGTGCCAGTAGTATTGGTGGCGGGAACGAACCTCATGCCTACACAGATACGCAGTATTTT. Protein product: CASSIGGGNEPHAYTDTQYF.

The genes are TRBV19 and TRBJ2-1; D unclear. This CDR3 has 15 residues. CDR1 and CDR2 (germline): LNHDA, SQIVND (reference sequence). Trimming shortened V by 4 bases and J by 0 bases, and 10 bases separated the two germline ends. The CDR3 sequence: CASSTALGSYNEQFF. In DNA, the CDR3 is TGTGCCAGTAGTACTGCCTTGGGCTCCTACAATGAGCAGTTCTTC.

V gene TRBV27 combines with J gene TRBJ2-7; TRBD2 matches 13 bases. Germline assignment: CDR1 MNHEY and CDR2 SMNVEV (reference sequence). The CDR3 spans 16 residues. V lost 3 bases, J lost 5 bases, and 7 bases stayed unmatched. CDR3 loop: CASSFTGTSGTHEQYF. Written as DNA, the CDR3 is TGTGCCAGCAGTTTCACCGGGACTAGCGGGACCCACGAGCAGTACTTC.

The chain is built from TRBV7-9 and TRBJ2-1; 9 nucleotides align to TRBD2. Germline assignment: CDR1 SEHNR and CDR2 FQNEAQ (reference sequence). This CDR3 spans 16 amino acids. The trim removed 1 base at V and 1 base at J, leaving 2 bases unmatched. This CDR3 is CASSLGLADSYNEQFF. CDR3 in DNA: TGTGCCAGCAGCTTAGGACTAGCGGATTCCTACAATGAGCAGTTCTTC.

The V and J genes are TRBV28 and TRBJ1-1; maybe TRBD1 (6 bases). V was clipped by 7 bases and J by 4 bases, with 16 bases between them. The CDR3 length is 14 residues. Germline V lookup: CDR1 MDHEN, CDR2 SYDVKM. CDR3 DNA: TGTGCCAGCACATTGAGCAGGGGTGGCACTGAAGCTTTCTTT. This codes for CASTLSRGGTEAFF.

The chain carries TRBV9 and TRBJ1-3, with TRBD1 matching 8 bases. This CDR3 has 15 amino acids. V trimming: 4 bases; J trimming: 0 bases; junction bases outside the gene matches: 3. Germline CDR1 is SGDLS and CDR2 is YYNGEE. Here the CDR3 reads CASSPGQGSGNTIYF. Written as DNA, the CDR3 is TGTGCCAGCAGCCCTGGACAGGGCTCTGGAAACACCATATATTTT.

The chain uses TRBV4-1 and TRBJ1-2; possibly TRBD1 for D (6 bases). The CDR3 covers 18 residues. V was shortened by 4 bases and J by 4 bases, with 25 bases between the two germline ends. Germline lookup yields CDR1 MGHRA and CDR2 YSYEKL. The CDR3 region has the DNA TGCGCCAGCAGCCCCGAGGACGGACCGGCGGGGGCCCTCTATGGCTACACCTTC. Translation: CASSPEDGPAGALYGYTF.

This rearrangement joins TRBV10-3 to TRBJ1-3, with 11 bases lining up with TRBD1. The V gene end was trimmed by 4 bases and the J gene end by 3 bases; junction bases not matched to a gene: 5. Per germline, CDR1 ENHRY and CDR2 SYGVKD. There are 16 residues in the CDR3. DNA of the CDR3: TGTGCCATCAGTGGCGGACAGGGGGCGGTTGGAAACACCATATATTTT. Protein sequence: CAISGGQGAVGNTIYF.

The genes are TRBV4-1 and TRBJ1-2; 8 nucleotides align to TRBD1. The CDR3 sequence is 16 residues long. CDR1 is MGHRA and CDR2 is YSYEKL in the germline V gene. V shed 0 bases, J shed 3 bases, and the junction held 6 bases outside the gene matches. For the CDR3, the DNA is TGCGCCAGCAGCCAAGATGAACAGGGGGGATACTATGGCTACACCTTC. It is translated as CASSQDEQGGYYGYTF.

This clone was picked up one time. The V gene is TRBV5-5, the J gene TRBJ2-3; 8 positions match TRBD2. From germline, CDR1 is SGHKS and CDR2 YYEKEE (reference sequence). The junction had 3 bases not matched to a gene; V was cut back by 2 bases and J by 1 base. The CDR3 spans 15 residues. CDR3 protein: CASSLVTSGTDTQYF. The CDR3 nucleotides are TGTGCCAGCAGCTTAGTGACTAGCGGCACAGATACGCAGTATTTT. The entire variable domain, with the rest obtained from reference TRBV5-5 and TRBJ2-3, is as follows: DAGVTQSPTHLIKTRGQQVTLRCSPISGHKSVSWYQQVLGQGPQFIFQYYEKEERGRGNFPDRFSARQFPNYSSELNVNALLLGDSALYLCASSLVTSGTDTQYFGPGTRLTVL.

This chain joins TRBV7-9 and TRBJ1-3, with no clear D. Germline assignment: CDR1 SEHNR and CDR2 FQNEAQ (reference sequence). V was cut by 4 bases and J by 0 bases, with 7 bases left in between. This CDR3 comprises 14 residues. CDR3 sequence: CASSSATSGNTIYF. The CDR3 DNA sequence: TGTGCCAGCAGCTCCGCTACCTCTGGAAACACCATATATTTT.

The V gene is TRBV29-1, the J gene TRBJ2-7; tentatively, D is TRBD2 (5 bases). Germline assignment: CDR1 SQVTM and CDR2 ANQGSEA. The length of the CDR3 is 14 residues. V was pared by 4 bases and J by 2 bases, with 15 bases between. The CDR3 protein is CSVAPRLQAYEQYF. The DNA of the CDR3 is TGCAGCGTTGCGCCAAGACTACAAGCCTACGAGCAGTACTTC.

This sequence joins TRBV29-1 and TRBJ1-1; D is perhaps TRBD1 (5 bases). There are 11 residues in the CDR3. Deletions cut 7 bases from V and 4 bases from J, with 10 bases between. CDR1 SQVTM and CDR2 ANQGSEA come from the germline V gene. In DNA form, the CDR3 reads TGCAGCGCCCGGGGGTCCACTGAAGCTTTCTTT. Protein product: CSARGSTEAFF. Full variable domain (outside the CDR3, taken from reference TRBV29-1 and TRBJ1-1): SAVISQKPSRDICQRGTSLTIQCQVDSQVTMMFWYRQQPGQSLTLIATANQGSEATYESGFVIDKFPISRPNLTFSTLTVSNMSPEDSSIYLCSARGSTEAFFGQGTRLTVV.